Sequencing of this T cell receptor (beta chain) was carried out in a study of beta chain features in type 1 diabetes. Overall study findings and caveats: All four CD4+ subsets from Type 1 diabetes patients carried moderately but significantly shorter TCRB CDR3s. Among patients, naive, central memory and Treg TCRB repertoires appeared more similar than among healthy donors.

Trimming pared 1 base from V and 9 bases from J, leaving 13 bases between. The CDR3 consists of 13 residues. Germline loops: CDR1 SGDLS, CDR2 YYNGEE. Comments on this clone: What it binds is unknown.

As every portion of the isolated RNA was reverse transcribed, the sequencing read expressed TCRB transcripts. Data came from immunoSEQ multiplex PCR; TCRdb stores just in-frame clones and leaves some out. The sample shows under 250,000 clones, roughly an eighth of them seen only once. One heparinised blood draw, averaging roughly 0.11 L, came from each donor. CD4+ naive, central memory, regulatory and stem cell-like memory cells were sorted via CD45RO/CCR7/CD25/CD127/CD95/CD27. The sequence derives from a woman in her thirties or forties in good health. The chain has TRBV9 and TRBJ1-2, with D unresolved. Sample: naive CD4+ T cells from blood. In DNA, the CDR3 is TGTGCCAGCAGCGTATCGGGGTCTTATCGCTACACCTTC. Its protein is CASSVSGSYRYTF.